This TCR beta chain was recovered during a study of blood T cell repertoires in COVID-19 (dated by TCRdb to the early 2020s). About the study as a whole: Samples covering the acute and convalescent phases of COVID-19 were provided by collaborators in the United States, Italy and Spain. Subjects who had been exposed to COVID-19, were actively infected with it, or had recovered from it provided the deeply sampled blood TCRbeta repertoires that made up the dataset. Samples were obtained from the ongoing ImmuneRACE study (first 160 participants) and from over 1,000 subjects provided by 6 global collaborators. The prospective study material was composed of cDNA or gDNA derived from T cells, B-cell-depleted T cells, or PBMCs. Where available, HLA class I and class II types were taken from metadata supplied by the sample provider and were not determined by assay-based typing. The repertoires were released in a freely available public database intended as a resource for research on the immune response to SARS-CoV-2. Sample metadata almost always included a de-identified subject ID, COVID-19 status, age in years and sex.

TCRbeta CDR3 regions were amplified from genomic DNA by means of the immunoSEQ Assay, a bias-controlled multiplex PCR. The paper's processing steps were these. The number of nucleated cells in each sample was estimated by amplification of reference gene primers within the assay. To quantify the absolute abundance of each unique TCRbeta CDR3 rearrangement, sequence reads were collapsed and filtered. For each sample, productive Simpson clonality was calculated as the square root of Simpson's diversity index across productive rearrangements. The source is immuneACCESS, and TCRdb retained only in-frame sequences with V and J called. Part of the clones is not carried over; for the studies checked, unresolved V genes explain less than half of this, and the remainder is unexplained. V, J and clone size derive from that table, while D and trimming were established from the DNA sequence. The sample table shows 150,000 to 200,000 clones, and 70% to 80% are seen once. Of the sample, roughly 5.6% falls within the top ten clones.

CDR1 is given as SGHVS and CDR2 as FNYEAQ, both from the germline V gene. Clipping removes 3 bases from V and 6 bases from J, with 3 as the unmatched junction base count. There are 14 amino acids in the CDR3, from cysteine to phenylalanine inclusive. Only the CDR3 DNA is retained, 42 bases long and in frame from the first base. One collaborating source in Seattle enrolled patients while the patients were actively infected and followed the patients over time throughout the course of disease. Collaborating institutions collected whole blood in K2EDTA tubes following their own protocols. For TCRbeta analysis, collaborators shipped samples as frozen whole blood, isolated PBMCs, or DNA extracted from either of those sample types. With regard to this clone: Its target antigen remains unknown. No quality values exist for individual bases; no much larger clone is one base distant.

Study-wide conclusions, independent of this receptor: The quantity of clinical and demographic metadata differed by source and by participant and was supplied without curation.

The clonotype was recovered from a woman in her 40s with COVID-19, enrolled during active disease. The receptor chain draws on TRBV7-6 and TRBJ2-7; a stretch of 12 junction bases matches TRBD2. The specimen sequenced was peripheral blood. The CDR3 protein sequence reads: CASSLTSGSGEQYF. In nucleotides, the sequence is TGTGCCAGCAGCTTGACTAGCGGGAGTGGCGAGCAGTACTTC.